This T cell receptor beta chain derives from a study of T cell repertoires in cytomegalovirus infection. This clonotype showed up many times. Its antigen is unidentified. MiXCR, applied by TCRdb to the reads, yields one record per CDR3 protein. The data contain about 98,000 distinct CDR3 sequences, approximately 15% of them singletons. The CDR3 runs to 16 residues. In germline, CDR1 is LGHNA, CDR2 YSLEER. Deletions cut 4 bases from V and 1 base from J, with 14 bases between. Points from the study as a whole: The study found HLA-C-restricted CMV-specific TCR beta clonotypes dominating the ex vivo response.

Source material: PBMCs. This receptor was identified in a human donor in good health (CMV status not recorded). Some clones in this sample may be carry-over from other donors' samples. The rearrangement joins TRBV4-3 to TRBJ1-3, with unresolved D. CDR3 bases: TGCGCCAGCAGCCCCACAATGGACTCGTCTGGAAACACCATATATTTT. It codes for CASSPTMDSSGNTIYF.